The T cell receptor (beta chain) described here comes from a study of Ad26.COV2.S vaccination and SARS-CoV-2 variants. For the study at large: A participant enrolled in the COV1001 Ad26.COV2.S trial arm provided the sample.

Deletions cut 5 bases from V and 2 bases from J, with 18 bases between. Germline CDR1 SGHTA, CDR2 FQGTGA. This CDR3 is 16 amino acids long. Some clones are missing from TCRdb's copy, which holds only in-frame ones; the method was immunoSEQ multiplex PCR. The sample holds more than 300,000 clones; approximately 86% are singletons and the top ten take approximately 12%. In the case of this clone: Its cognate antigen is unknown.

Study-wide findings and caveats: From the TCR breadth and depth analyses, total T cell responses may have been underestimated.

Treatment of the sample: some 20 received Ad26.COV2.S at low or high dose, single or two shots; 5 received placebo; per-sample allocation not given. Sampling happened 63 days after the first vaccine or placebo injection. An Ad26 vector expressing Wuhan-strain SARS-CoV-2 spike constituted the vaccine. Material: peripheral blood, obtained in a trial of Ad26.COV2.S vaccine versus placebo. J is TRBJ2-5 and V is TRBV7-3; D ambiguous. The receptor was isolated from a person between 18 and 65 years old who received the Ad26.COV2.S COVID-19 vaccine or a placebo. This CDR3 reads CASSPGPPPGQETQYF. CDR3 DNA: TGTGCCAGCAGCCCAGGACCTCCGCCTGGGCAAGAGACCCAGTACTTC.